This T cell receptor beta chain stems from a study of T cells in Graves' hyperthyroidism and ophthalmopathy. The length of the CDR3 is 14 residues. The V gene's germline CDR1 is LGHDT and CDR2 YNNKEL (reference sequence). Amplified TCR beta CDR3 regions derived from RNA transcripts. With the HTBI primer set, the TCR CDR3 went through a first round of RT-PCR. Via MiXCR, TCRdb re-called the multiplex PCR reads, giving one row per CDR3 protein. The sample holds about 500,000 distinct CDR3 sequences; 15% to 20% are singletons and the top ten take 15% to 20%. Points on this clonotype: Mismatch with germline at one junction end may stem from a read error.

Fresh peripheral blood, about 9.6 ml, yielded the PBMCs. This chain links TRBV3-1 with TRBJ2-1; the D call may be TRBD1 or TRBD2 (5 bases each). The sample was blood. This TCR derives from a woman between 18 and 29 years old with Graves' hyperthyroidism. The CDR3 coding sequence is TGTGCCAGCAACCCGGGGCGGTCCTACAATGATCAGTTCTTC. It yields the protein CASNPGRSYNDQFF.